This TCR beta chain derives from a study of blood T cell repertoires in COVID-19. Whole-study context: COVID-19 samples collected from the United States, Italy and Spain covered acute and convalescent phases. PBMCs, B-cell-depleted T cells, or T cells provided the cDNA or gDNA that made up the material.

The CDR3 runs to 17 residues. CDR1 and CDR2 (germline): SGHAT, FQNNGV. V shed 2 bases, J shed 6 bases, and the junction held 10 bases outside the gene matches. As handled by the study authors: Nucleated cell counts were estimated from reference gene primer amplification. Sequenced by immunoSEQ multiplex PCR; TCRdb stores in-frame clones only, minus some. That table is the source of V, J and clone size, and D and trimming were worked out from the DNA. In the table there are 300,000 or so clones, just under 90% of which are singletons. The V and J genes are TRBV11-2 and TRBJ2-3, with 11 bases aligning to TRBD2. The sample was peripheral blood. The clonotype was recovered from a middle-aged woman with acute or convalescent COVID-19. The CDR3 reads CASSLWRLAGGGDTQYF. The CDR3 region has the DNA TGTGCCAGCAGCTTATGGCGGCTAGCGGGGGGCGGGGATACGCAGTATTTT.